Below are 32 T cell receptor beta chains sequenced from a single sample in a study of blood T cell repertoires in COVID-19. Measured with immunoSEQ multiplex PCR; TCRdb has only the in-frame clones, and not every one. The sample holds 140,000 to 150,000 clones; about four fifths are singletons and the top ten take 7% to 10%. The sequencing input was peripheral blood. These TCRs come from a human donor with acute or convalescent COVID-19. The donor label of this sample is uncertain.

The chain combines TRBV5-1 with TRBJ1-1; 7 bases map to TRBD1. The CDR3 consists of 15 residues. CDR1 is SGHRS and CDR2 is YFSETQ in the germline V gene. Trimming cost V 2 bases and J 0 bases; bases outside gene matches: 4. CDR3 region: CASSLSGGMNTEAFF. The DNA of the CDR3 is TGCGCCAGCAGCTTATCAGGGGGTATGAACACTGAAGCTTTCTTT.

The chain combines TRBV12-5 with TRBJ2-1; D unresolved. The CDR3 loop spans 13 amino acids. Germline assignment: CDR1 LGHNT and CDR2 FRNRAP. In nucleotides, the CDR3 is TGTGGGGTGGCGGAGTCCTCCTACAATGAGCAGTTCTTC. This encodes CGVAESSYNEQFF.

The chain uses TRBV4-1 and TRBJ1-2; D is perhaps TRBD1 (6 bases). The germline V gene encodes CDR1 MGHRA and CDR2 YSYEKL. V was trimmed by 1 base and J by 4 bases, leaving 16 bases between them. This CDR3 is built from 16 residues. CDR3 bases: TGCGCCAGCAGCCAAGGTGGGGAGACAGGACTCTATGGCTACACCTTC. It specifies CASSQGGETGLYGYTF.

The rearrangement links TRBV5-3 to TRBJ1-1; D is perhaps TRBD1 (6 bases). TRBV5-3 is an open reading frame whose function is uncertain. Trimming removed 4 bases at V and 8 bases at J, with 18 bases between. This CDR3 has 14 amino acids. The CDR3 reads CARSGQPSFGEAFF. The CDR3, as DNA: TGTGCCAGAAGCGGACAGCCAAGCTTCGGGGAAGCTTTCTTT.

This clone was detected once. The gene calls are TRBV3-1 (or the pseudogene TRBV3-2) and TRBJ1-6, with TRBD1 matching over 8 bases. The CDR3 is 15 amino acids. J lost 6 bases, V lost 1 base, and 2 bases had no gene match. Germline V gives CDR1 LGHDT, CDR2 YNNKEL (reference sequence). This CDR3 is CASSQVGTGNSPLHF. CDR3 DNA: TGTGCCAGCAGCCAAGTCGGGACAGGTAATTCACCCCTCCACTTT.

The genes are TRBV24-1 and TRBJ2-4, with TRBD1 matching 7 bases. V shed 3 bases and J 1 base; nucleotides not matched to a gene: 5. The germline V gene encodes CDR1 KGHDR and CDR2 SFDVKD. The CDR3 length is 16 residues. The chain's CDR3 is CATSDTTGEAKNIQYF. CDR3 in DNA: TGTGCCACCAGTGATACCACAGGGGAGGCCAAAAACATTCAGTACTTC.

Concerning this clone itself: The junction does not match germline at one end; this may be a read error. The chain uses TRBV27 and TRBJ1-2, with D unresolved. The CDR3 has 13 residues. In germline, CDR1 is MNHEY, CDR2 SMNVEV (reference sequence). The CDR3 sequence: CASSLAGDYGYTF. CDR3 bases: TGTGCCAGCAGTTTGGCCGGTGACTACGGCTACACCTTC.

This clone has ten or more counts. V gene TRBV18 combines with J gene TRBJ2-2; 7 bases agree with TRBD1. Germline loops: CDR1 KGHSH, CDR2 LQKENI. V shed 4 bases, J shed 4 bases, and the junction held 12 bases outside the gene matches. The CDR3 consists of 17 residues. The CDR3 coding sequence is TGTGCCAGCTCACTCCCTTACAGGGGCAATTCCACCGGGGAGCTGTTTTTT. Translated, it gives CASSLPYRGNSTGELFF.

The J gene is TRBJ1-1, the V gene TRBV18, with unresolved D. This CDR3 is built from 13 residues. The ends were cut back, 4 bases at V and 1 base at J, with 7 bases in the middle. Germline CDR1 KGHSH, CDR2 LQKENI. CDR3 region: CASSRQRNTEAFF. CDR3 bases: TGTGCCAGCTCACGCCAGCGGAACACTGAAGCTTTCTTT.

J is TRBJ2-5 and V is TRBV7-3; TRBD2 matches at 15 bases. This CDR3 contains 17 residues. Trimming cost V 4 bases and J 6 bases; bases outside gene matches: 9. The germline CDR1 and CDR2 sequences are SGHTA and FQGTGA. The CDR3 DNA sequence: TGTGCCAGCAGCTCGGGGACTAGCGGGGGGTCCGGGAAGACCCAGTACTTC. It encodes CASSSGTSGGSGKTQYF. Based on the CDR3 plus reference TRBV7-3 and TRBJ2-5, the full variable domain is GAGVSQTPSNKVTEKGKYVELRCDPISGHTALYWYRQSLGQGPEFLIYFQGTGAADDSGLPNDRFFAVRPEGSVSTLKIQRTERGDSAVYLCASSSGTSGGSGKTQYFGPGTRLLVL.

V is TRBV27 and J is TRBJ1-1; 9 nucleotides line up with TRBD1. Per the germline V gene, CDR1 is MNHEY and CDR2 is SMNVEV (reference sequence). Unmatched junction bases numbered 19, after V lost 8 bases and J lost 3 bases. This CDR3 has 18 amino acids. The CDR3 protein is CASFVPNRGQGGDTEAFF. DNA of the CDR3: TGTGCCAGCTTTGTGCCAAACAGGGGGCAAGGAGGGGACACTGAAGCTTTCTTT.

This clone was seen a few times. The rearrangement joins TRBV5-4 to TRBJ2-5; 12 positions match TRBD2. J was trimmed by 5 bases and V by 1 base; bases with no gene match: 3. Germline V gene lookup returns CDR1 SGHNT and CDR2 YYREEE (reference sequence). The CDR3 runs 15 residues. The CDR3: CASSLTLAGGETQYF. In nucleotides, the CDR3 is TGTGCCAGCAGCTTGACCCTAGCGGGGGGGGAGACCCAGTACTTC.

The chain links TRBV24-1 to TRBJ1-1; TRBD1 matches at 10 bases. The length of the CDR3 is 15 residues. Germline CDR1 and CDR2: KGHDR and SFDVKD. The V gene end was trimmed by 3 bases and the J gene end by 6 bases; junction bases not matched to a gene: 6. CDR3 nucleotide sequence: TGTGCCACCAGTGATGGGGGACAGGGGAAGGCTGAAGCTTTCTTT. Its protein is CATSDGGQGKAEAFF.

J is TRBJ2-5 and V is TRBV9; tentative D call: TRBD2 (6 bases). The V and J ends lost 4 bases and 1 base respectively, with 20 bases between them. The CDR3 runs 17 residues. CDR1 SGDLS and CDR2 YYNGEE come from the germline V gene. CDR3 DNA sequence: TGTGCCAGCAGCCCATGGGAGGCACCCTGGGGCCAAGAGACCCAGTACTTC. Its protein is CASSPWEAPWGQETQYF. The whole variable domain, remainder taken from reference TRBV9 and TRBJ2-5, is DSGVTQTPKHLITATGQRVTLRCSPRSGDLSVYWYQQSLDQGLQFLIQYYNGEERAKGNILERFSAQQFPDLHSELNLSSLELGDSALYFCASSPWEAPWGQETQYFGPGTRLLVL.

The gene calls are TRBV6-5 and TRBJ2-1; TRBD1 matches 12 bases. CDR3 length: 15 amino acids. V lost 7 bases to trimming and J lost 9 bases; unmatched junction nucleotides: 10. Germline V CDR1 and CDR2: MNHEY, SVGAGI. Here the CDR3 DNA reads TGTGCCAGCACACTCCGGGACAGGGGGCGTGGTGAGCAGTTCTTC. It specifies CASTLRDRGRGEQFF.

The chain has TRBV27 and TRBJ1-1; no firm D call. Germline CDR1 MNHEY, CDR2 SMNVEV (reference sequence). V lost 5 bases to trimming and J lost 0 bases, with 25 bases between them. CDR3 size: 19 residues. For the CDR3, the DNA is TGTGCCAGCAGTCCCTCGGGTCTTTTGGGCCTCGGGGTGAACACTGAAGCTTTCTTT. This gives the protein CASSPSGLLGLGVNTEAFF.

This clone was seen once. V is TRBV5-1 and J is TRBJ1-5, with D hard to call. From germline, CDR1 is SGHRS and CDR2 YFSETQ. The CDR3 runs 15 residues. Trimming removed 1 base at V and 4 bases at J, with 12 bases between. The CDR3 bases are TGCGCCAGCAGCTTGAACCCCGAGGTGAATCAGCCCCAGCATTTT. The encoded protein is CASSLNPEVNQPQHF.

The V call is TRBV6-5, the J call TRBJ1-5; D is possibly TRBD1 (6 bases). The CDR3 spans 14 residues. Germline-derived CDR1 and CDR2 are MNHEY and SVGAGI. V shed 6 bases and J shed 5 bases, with 14 bases lying between them. In nucleotides, the CDR3 is TGTGCCAGCAGCCAGGGGACACCCTATCAGCCCCAGCATTTT. As protein: CASSQGTPYQPQHF.

DNA of the CDR3: TGTGCCAGCAGCTCGCTTGGTGGCGAAGCTTTCTTT. The encoded protein is CASSSLGGEAFF. This sequence joins TRBV7-3 and TRBJ1-1; no reliable D call. Germline V CDR1 and CDR2: SGHTA, FQGTGA. The length of the CDR3 is 12 residues. V lost 4 bases and J lost 8, with 11 bases in between.

This chain links TRBV14 with TRBJ1-4; D gene uncertain. Trimming shortened V by 1 base and J by 4 bases, and 13 bases separated the two germline ends. CDR3 length equals 16 residues. Germline values: CDR1 SGHDN, CDR2 FVKESK. Here the CDR3 reads CASSQVVGAGNEKLFF. The CDR3 DNA reads TGTGCCAGCAGCCAAGTGGTGGGCGCAGGTAATGAAAAACTGTTTTTT.

The chain is built from TRBV6-5 and TRBJ1-1; D perhaps matches TRBD1 (5 bases). CDR1 is MNHEY and CDR2 is SVGAGI in the germline V gene. Trimming cost V 2 bases and J 4 bases, with 8 bases left between them. The CDR3 runs to 13 residues. In DNA, the CDR3 is TGTGCCAGCAGTTACGACCAGGGCACTGAAGCTTTCTTT. This sequence encodes CASSYDQGTEAFF.

The chain couples TRBV6-5 to TRBJ2-7; TRBD1 matches at 7 bases. V dropped 4 bases and J dropped 1; count of bases not matched to a gene: 7. Germline CDR1 and CDR2: MNHEY and SVGAGI. The CDR3 extends over 15 amino acids. The CDR3 loop is CASSSRAGGSYEQYV. In DNA form, the CDR3 reads TGTGCCAGCAGTTCGAGGGCAGGGGGATCCTACGAGCAGTACGTC.

The J gene is TRBJ2-3, the V gene TRBV21-1; TRBD1, the D gene given by the table, was not confirmed from the DNA. TRBV21-1 is noted as a pseudogene. The CDR3 extends over 16 amino acids. CDR3 protein: CASSLRDKKFTDTQYF. The CDR3 bases are TGTGCCAGCAGCCTCCGGGACAAAAAATTCACAGATACGCAGTATTTT.

The V gene is TRBV5-6, the J gene TRBJ1-2; D is unresolved. Germline V gene sequence: CDR1 SGHDT, CDR2 YYEEEE. This CDR3 is built from 16 residues. Trimming cost V 4 bases and J 7 bases, with 23 bases left between them. For the CDR3, the DNA is TGTGCCAGCAGCATACGAGGCCCGGCTGAGGTTGCTGGCTACACCTTC. It is translated as CASSIRGPAEVAGYTF.

V and J are TRBV2 and TRBJ1-3; TRBD1 aligns across 8 bases. Germline CDR1 reads SNHLY; CDR2 reads FYNNEI. The length of the CDR3 is 13 residues. With V trimmed by 7 bases and J by 2 bases, 1 base remained unmatched. CDR3 sequence: CASTTGAGNTIYF. CDR3 coding DNA: TGTGCCAGCACGACAGGGGCTGGAAACACCATATATTTT.

This chain uses TRBV15 with TRBJ2-7; 11 bases line up with TRBD1. The germline V gene encodes CDR1 LNHNV and CDR2 YYDKDF (reference sequence). This CDR3 is built from 14 residues. J was trimmed by 0 bases and V by 6 bases; bases with no gene match: 1. Here the CDR3 reads CATRGTGGSYEQYV. The CDR3 DNA is TGTGCCACCAGAGGGACAGGGGGCTCCTACGAGCAGTACGTC.

The J gene is TRBJ2-7, the V gene TRBV6-5; tentative D call: TRBD1 (6 bases). In germline, CDR1 is MNHEY, CDR2 SVGAGI. V gave up 2 bases and J gave up 7 bases, with 18 bases separating them. This CDR3 is built from 15 residues. CDR3: CASSYPGQQGKEQYF. The DNA for the CDR3 is TGTGCCAGCAGTTACCCGGGACAACAGGGTAAAGAGCAGTACTTC.

The rearrangement joins TRBV13 to TRBJ1-4; 9 bases are a match to TRBD1. V dropped 4 bases and J dropped 8; count of bases not matched to a gene: 8. The germline V gene has CDR1 PRHDT and CDR2 FYEKMQ (reference sequence). The CDR3 extends over 15 amino acids. CDR3 nucleotides: TGTGCCAGCAGCTCCACAGGGGGCCGTGGAGAAAAACTGTTTTTT. It translates to CASSSTGGRGEKLFF.

In its sample, this clone was seen once. The rearrangement joins TRBV5-1 to TRBJ1-4; the match to TRBD1 covers 7 bases. With V trimmed by 0 bases and J by 7 bases, 6 bases remained unmatched. CDR3 length: 15 residues. Germline V gene lookup returns CDR1 SGHRS and CDR2 YFSETQ. CDR3 sequence (DNA): TGCGCCAGCAGCTTGGAAAGGGGGCGAGGTGAAAAACTGTTTTTT. This translates into CASSLERGRGEKLFF.

V is TRBV15 and J is TRBJ2-5; 8 nucleotides line up with TRBD2. Germline V gene lookup returns CDR1 LNHNV and CDR2 YYDKDF (reference sequence). V was clipped by 0 bases and J by 7 bases; unmatched bases: 10. The CDR3 has 16 residues. CDR3 sequence reads: CATSRDGAGGRGTQYF. The CDR3, as DNA: TGTGCCACCAGCAGAGATGGTGCGGGGGGCCGTGGGACCCAGTACTTC. The full variable domain, rest sourced from reference TRBV15 and TRBJ2-5, is DAMVIQNPRYQVTQFGKPVTLSCSQTLNHNVMYWYQQKSSQAPKLLFHYYDKDFNNEADTPDNFQSRRPNTSFCFLDIRSPGLGDTAMYLCATSRDGAGGRGTQYFGPGTRLLVL.

The chain uses TRBV5-1 and TRBJ1-2; possibly TRBD1 for D (5 bases). V dropped 3 bases and J dropped 10 bases, with 13 bases sitting between them. This CDR3 has 12 amino acids. Germline lookup yields CDR1 SGHRS and CDR2 YFSETQ. This chain's CDR3 is CASSSQTDNYTF. The CDR3 DNA reads TGCGCCAGCAGCTCCCAGACAGACAACTACACCTTC.

This clone has just one count. The rearrangement links TRBV4-1 to TRBJ2-1; TRBD2 aligns across 8 bases. Trimming took 1 base from V and 5 from J; bases not matched to a gene: 7. Germline V lookup: CDR1 MGHRA, CDR2 YSYEKL. CDR3 length: 16 residues. The chain's CDR3 is CASSQVVRAGDNEQFF. The CDR3 DNA reads TGCGCCAGCAGCCAAGTGGTCCGAGCGGGAGACAATGAGCAGTTCTTC.